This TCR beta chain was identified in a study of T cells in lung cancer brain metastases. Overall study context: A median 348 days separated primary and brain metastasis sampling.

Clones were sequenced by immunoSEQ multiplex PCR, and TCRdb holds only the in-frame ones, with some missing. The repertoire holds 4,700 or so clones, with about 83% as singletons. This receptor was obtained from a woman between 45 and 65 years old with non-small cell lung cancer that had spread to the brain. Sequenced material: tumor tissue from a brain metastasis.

The CDR3: CASSYSQGVFNEQFF. For the CDR3, the DNA is TGTGCCAGCAGTTACTCCCAGGGGGTATTCAATGAGCAGTTCTTC. The rearrangement links TRBV6-5 to TRBJ2-1; 7 bases line up with TRBD1. V lost 0 bases to trimming and J lost 6 bases; unmatched junction nucleotides: 5. The CDR3 loop spans 15 amino acids. Looked up from germline, CDR1 is MNHEY and CDR2 is SVGAGI.